A single sample gave rise to the 9 T cell receptor beta chains below, sequenced in a study of chemoradiotherapy in HPV16-positive cancers. Sequenced by immunoSEQ multiplex PCR; TCRdb stores in-frame clones only, minus some. The sample has under 35,000 clones; 88% are singletons. The sequenced sample was blood, obtained from a patient who underwent chemoradiotherapy. These receptor sequences come from a human donor with HPV-associated anogenital cancer.

The chain links TRBV11-2 to TRBJ1-1, with D possibly being TRBD1 (6 bases). V lost 2 bases, J lost 1 base, and 8 bases lay in between. The CDR3 extends over 14 amino acids. Germline CDR1 and CDR2: SGHAT and FQNNGV. In DNA form, the CDR3 reads TGTGCCAGCAGCTTAACACAGGGGAACACTGAAGCTTTCTTT. Translating it yields CASSLTQGNTEAFF.

The chain has TRBV9 and TRBJ1-2, with TRBD1 matching over 9 bases. The CDR3 length is 14 residues. With 1 base clipped from V and 5 bases from J, the junction kept 3 bases outside the gene matches. Per the germline V gene, CDR1 is SGDLS and CDR2 is YYNGEE. CDR3 sequence: CASSVTGGVYGYTF. CDR3 sequence (DNA): TGTGCCAGCAGCGTAACAGGGGGCGTGTATGGCTACACCTTC.

The chain links TRBV28 to TRBJ2-5, with D perhaps TRBD1 (5 bases). Germline lookup yields CDR1 MDHEN and CDR2 SYDVKM. Deletions cut 4 bases from V and 4 bases from J, with 19 bases between. The CDR3 covers 16 residues. The CDR3 DNA follows: TGTGCCAGCAGTTCGACAATGGTCAGGGTCGCAGAGACCCAGTACTTC. Translating gives CASSSTMVRVAETQYF.

The table lists this clone with a few counts. The chain links TRBV28 to TRBJ1-2; D is unresolved. The V gene lost 3 bases and the J gene lost 4 bases, with 12 bases spanning the gap. There are 14 residues in the CDR3. Per germline, CDR1 MDHEN and CDR2 SYDVKM. CDR3 sequence reads: CASSFGTKIYGYTF. CDR3 nucleotides: TGTGCCAGCAGTTTTGGTACCAAGATCTATGGCTACACCTTC.

The genes are TRBV28 and TRBJ2-1; 12 nucleotides agree with TRBD2. CDR1 and CDR2 from the germline V gene are MDHEN and SYDVKM. Trimming took 6 bases from V and 10 from J; bases not matched to a gene: 4. The CDR3 is made up of 13 amino acids. CDR3 DNA sequence: TGTGCCAGCAGGACTAGCGGGAGCGGCGAGCAGTTCTTC. Its translation: CASRTSGSGEQFF.

J is TRBJ1-2 and V is TRBV4-1; D is unresolved. Germline V gene lookup returns CDR1 MGHRA and CDR2 YSYEKL. V was pared by 0 bases and J by 2 bases, with 7 bases between. The CDR3 is 14 residues long. The CDR3 DNA is TGCGCCAGCAGCCAAGAGCGGGGAAACTATGGCTACACCTTC. It yields the protein CASSQERGNYGYTF.

The chain uses TRBV6-5 and TRBJ1-2; D unclear. V gave up 0 bases and J gave up 4 bases, with 9 bases separating them. This CDR3 is built from 14 residues. Germline CDR1 is MNHEY and CDR2 is SVGAGI. CDR3 amino acids: CASSYSGETYGYTF. DNA for the CDR3: TGTGCCAGCAGTTACTCCGGGGAGACCTATGGCTACACCTTC.

The genes are TRBV27 and TRBJ2-5; the match to TRBD2 covers 8 bases. This CDR3 is 13 amino acids long. Germline CDR1 is MNHEY and CDR2 is SMNVEV (reference sequence). Trimming took 8 bases from V and 4 from J; bases not matched to a gene: 6. This chain's CDR3 is CASGPGLGETQYF. In DNA, the CDR3 is TGTGCCAGCGGCCCGGGACTAGGAGAGACCCAGTACTTC.

The genes are TRBV6-6 and TRBJ1-4; no definite D call. The CDR3 is 11 residues long. Per germline, CDR1 MNHNY and CDR2 SVGAGI (reference sequence). V lost 5 bases and J 13 bases, leaving 11 bases between the germline ends. The CDR3, as DNA: TGTGCCAGCAGTACCGAGGTCAGACTGTTTTTT. This codes for CASSTEVRLFF.